One sample yielded the 19 T cell receptor beta chains listed below, sequenced in a study of blood T cell repertoires in COVID-19 (TCRdb year 2020). The method behind the library was the immunoSEQ multiplex PCR assay. TCRdb limited this immuneACCESS table to in-frame rearrangements with V and J called. A share of clones is missing; checked studies link under half to unresolved V genes, and the rest is unexplained. Counted in this sample were roughly 150,000 clones; approximately 88% of them appeared once. The ten largest clones represent about 5% of the sample. The sample was peripheral blood. These receptors originate from a human donor in a cohort sampled during active COVID-19.

As to this clone: The same CDR3 arises from other DNA sequences in this sample as well. CDR3 loop: CAISESAGMNTEAFF. As DNA, the CDR3 is TGTGCCATCAGTGAGTCGGCGGGCATGAACACTGAAGCTTTCTTT. This chain joins TRBV10-3 and TRBJ1-1; no firm D call. In germline, CDR1 is ENHRY, CDR2 SYGVKD. V was clipped by 0 bases and J by 0 bases, with 8 bases between them. CDR3 length: 15 residues.

This rearrangement joins TRBV9 to TRBJ2-2; D is ambiguous. The V end lost 2 bases, the J end lost 2 bases, and 7 bases lay between the germline ends. The CDR3 is 14 residues long. In germline, CDR1 is SGDLS, CDR2 YYNGEE. In nucleotides, the CDR3 is TGTGCCAGCAGCGTTTCCTCCAACACCGGGGAGCTGTTTTTT. Translated, it gives CASSVSSNTGELFF. Drawing the rest from reference TRBV9 and TRBJ2-2, the complete variable domain is DSGVTQTPKHLITATGQRVTLRCSPRSGDLSVYWYQQSLDQGLQFLIQYYNGEERAKGNILERFSAQQFPDLHSELNLSSLELGDSALYFCASSVSSNTGELFFGEGSRLTVL.

The chain links TRBV10-3 to TRBJ2-1; 13 bases fit TRBD2. V shed 7 bases, J shed 0 bases, and the junction held 3 bases outside the gene matches. The CDR3 extends over 16 amino acids. Germline V lookup: CDR1 ENHRY, CDR2 SYGVKD. The CDR3 is CAIKRTSGSSYNEQFF. The CDR3, as DNA: TGTGCCATCAAGCGGACTAGCGGGAGCTCCTACAATGAGCAGTTCTTC.

J is TRBJ2-4 and V is TRBV5-8; 9 bases line up with TRBD1. CDR1 is SGHTS, CDR2 YDEGEE, per germline. V was pared by 4 bases and J by 4 bases, with 3 bases of the junction left unmatched. The CDR3 has 14 residues. The CDR3 DNA reads TGTGCCAGCAGCCCCGGGACAGGGAAAAACATTCAGTACTTC. As protein: CASSPGTGKNIQYF.

This chain joins TRBV7-2 and TRBJ2-7, with a tentative D call TRBD1 (6 bases). Germline values: CDR1 SGHTA, CDR2 FQGNSA. Trimming left V 2 bases short and J 1 base short, with 9 bases between. This CDR3 region has 14 residues. The CDR3 sequence: CASSLNTGSYEQYF. CDR3 sequence (DNA): TGTGCCAGCAGCTTAAATACAGGGTCCTACGAGCAGTACTTC. Full variable domain (remainder filled in from reference TRBV7-2 and TRBJ2-7): GAGVSQSPSNKVTEKGKDVELRCDPISGHTALYWYRQSLGQGLEFLIYFQGNSAPDKSGLPSDRFSAERTGGSVSTLTIQRTQQEDSAVYLCASSLNTGSYEQYFGPGTRLTVT.

The chain combines TRBV28 with TRBJ2-7; 7 bases agree with TRBD1. Germline loops: CDR1 MDHEN, CDR2 SYDVKM. V lost 3 bases, J lost 1 base, and 6 bases stayed unmatched. CDR3 length: 15 residues. The CDR3 here is CASSLIGGGSYEQYF. CDR3 in DNA: TGTGCCAGCAGTTTGATAGGGGGCGGGTCCTACGAGCAGTACTTC.

The chain has TRBV28 and TRBJ1-2; D ambiguous. This CDR3 comprises 14 residues. The germline V and J ends were trimmed by 3 bases and 2 bases, with 10 bases remaining between them. Germline V gene sequence: CDR1 MDHEN, CDR2 SYDVKM. The chain's CDR3 is CASSFFEPNYGYTF. The CDR3 coding sequence is TGTGCCAGCAGTTTCTTCGAGCCGAACTATGGCTACACCTTC.

This clone was observed once. The V and J genes are TRBV11-3 and TRBJ2-5; D is possibly TRBD2 (6 bases). CDR1 is SGHNT and CDR2 is YENEEA in the germline V gene. Trimming stripped 3 bases from V and 0 bases from J, with 11 bases between. This CDR3 is built from 15 residues. The CDR3 sequence is CASSFGGVYQETQYF. DNA for the CDR3: TGTGCCAGCAGCTTTGGCGGGGTGTACCAAGAGACCCAGTACTTC.

The CDR3 DNA is TGTGCCAGCAGCCAAGACAGGGTGACCGGGGCCAACGTCCTGACTTTC. This gives the protein CASSQDRVTGANVLTF. The chain links TRBV14 to TRBJ2-6, with D tentatively TRBD1 (5 bases). Trimming shortened V by 0 bases and J by 4 bases, and 10 bases separated the two germline ends. The CDR3 has 16 residues. Germline loops: CDR1 SGHDN, CDR2 FVKESK. The entire variable domain, with the rest obtained from reference TRBV14 and TRBJ2-6, is as follows: EAGVTQFPSHSVIEKGQTVTLRCDPISGHDNLYWYRRVMGKEIKFLLHFVKESKQDESGMPNNRFLAERTGGTYSTLKVQPAELEDSGVYFCASSQDRVTGANVLTFGAGSRLTVL.

The rearrangement uses TRBV11-3 and TRBJ2-2, with TRBD1 matching 10 bases. J gave up 4 bases and V 1 base, and 3 bases lay outside the gene matches. Germline CDR1 SGHNT, CDR2 YENEEA. The CDR3 covers 16 residues. CDR3: CASSLGGTGVTGELFF. The CDR3 DNA reads as TGTGCCAGCAGCTTAGGGGGGACAGGGGTCACCGGGGAGCTGTTTTTT.

The V call is TRBV3-1 (or the pseudogene TRBV3-2), the J call TRBJ1-4; 8 nucleotides agree with TRBD1. Trimming at V came to 4 bases and at J to 0 bases, leaving 13 bases not matched to a gene. Germline values: CDR1 LGHDT, CDR2 YNNKEL (reference sequence). This CDR3 region has 19 residues. CDR3 amino acids: CASSRRTGTSIATNEKLFF. Written as DNA, the CDR3 is TGTGCCAGCAGCCGGAGGACAGGGACCTCGATTGCAACTAATGAAAAACTGTTTTTT.

The chain couples TRBV19 to TRBJ2-7, with D tentatively TRBD1 (6 bases). Trimming pared 4 bases from V and 0 bases from J, leaving 13 bases between. CDR3 length: 15 amino acids. From germline, CDR1 is LNHDA and CDR2 SQIVND (reference sequence). In DNA form, the CDR3 reads TGTGCCAGTAGTACGTTACAGGGCCCCTCCTACGAGCAGTACTTC. Translating gives CASSTLQGPSYEQYF.

V usage is TRBV11-2 and J usage is TRBJ1-4, with 8 bases identical to TRBD1. There are 15 residues in the CDR3. J gave up 2 bases and V 3 bases, and 2 bases lay outside the gene matches. Germline V gene sequence: CDR1 SGHAT, CDR2 FQNNGV. The CDR3 loop reads CASSLDRVTNEKLFF. CDR3 nucleotides: TGTGCCAGCAGCTTGGACAGGGTCACTAATGAAAAACTGTTTTTT.

This chain connects TRBV5-4 to TRBJ2-5; D gene unclear. Germline V gives CDR1 SGHNT, CDR2 YYREEE (reference sequence). This CDR3 contains 13 residues. V gave up 1 base and J gave up 3 bases, with 7 bases separating them. The CDR3 DNA sequence: TGTGCCAGCAGCTTGTTCGTAGAAGAGACCCAGTACTTC. Translating it yields CASSLFVEETQYF. The full variable domain, its missing parts supplied by reference TRBV5-4 and TRBJ2-5, is ETGVTQSPTHLIKTRGQQVTLRCSSQSGHNTVSWYQQALGQGPQFIFQYYREEENGRGNFPPRFSGLQFPNYSSELNVNALELDDSALYLCASSLFVEETQYFGPGTRLLVL.

This sequence joins TRBV12-5 and TRBJ2-1; weak D call: TRBD1 (5 bases). The CDR3 totals 15 residues. Germline assignment: CDR1 LGHNT and CDR2 FRNRAP. Deletions cut 6 bases from V and 3 bases from J, with 15 bases between. The CDR3 sequence: CASGTGQGNYNEQFF. The CDR3 nucleotides read TGTGCTAGTGGAACCGGTCAGGGTAACTACAATGAGCAGTTCTTC.

V gene TRBV19 combines with J gene TRBJ1-5; 8 bases agree with TRBD1. V shed 3 bases and J 9 bases; nucleotides not matched to a gene: 4. The germline CDR1 and CDR2 sequences are LNHDA and SQIVND (reference sequence). CDR3 length: 13 residues. CDR3 DNA sequence: TGTGCCAGTAGTATGGCAGGGACAGGGCCCCAGCATTTT. This sequence encodes CASSMAGTGPQHF. Full variable domain (outside the CDR3, taken from reference TRBV19 and TRBJ1-5): DGGITQSPKYLFRKEGQNVTLSCEQNLNHDAMYWYRQDPGQGLRLIYYSQIVNDFQKGDIAEGYSVSREKKESFPLTVTSAQKNPTAFYLCASSMAGTGPQHFGDGTRLSIL.

The rearrangement joins TRBV13 to TRBJ2-7, with 8 bases matching TRBD1. Germline V lookup: CDR1 PRHDT, CDR2 FYEKMQ (reference sequence). The CDR3 extends over 16 amino acids. With 5 bases clipped from V and 2 bases from J, the junction kept 11 bases outside the gene matches. For the CDR3, the DNA is TGTGCCAGCAGCGCCGGCGGCCAGGGGGCGACCTACGAGCAGTACTTC. This codes for CASSAGGQGATYEQYF.

This chain connects TRBV5-6 to TRBJ2-6; TRBD2 is a possible D gene (5 bases). Per the germline V gene, CDR1 is SGHDT and CDR2 is YYEEEE. The length of the CDR3 is 14 residues. Deletions cut 2 bases from V and 2 bases from J, with 5 bases between. CDR3 loop: CASSFGAGANVLTF. The CDR3 DNA is TGTGCCAGCAGCTTCGGGGCTGGGGCCAACGTCCTGACTTTC.

This sequence joins TRBV11-2 and TRBJ1-1; no clear D. The germline V and J ends were trimmed by 0 bases and 11 bases, with 13 bases remaining between them. Per the germline V gene, CDR1 is SGHAT and CDR2 is FQNNGV. CDR3 length equals 13 residues. CDR3 region: CASSLDLGRWAFF. DNA of the CDR3: TGTGCCAGCAGCTTAGATCTGGGCAGGTGGGCTTTCTTT.